One sample yielded the 30 T cell receptor beta chains listed below, sequenced in a study of molecular identifiers for immune sequencing clone quantification. From the PCR reads, TCRdb called clonotypes with MiXCR, one entry per CDR3 protein. The table has just under 650,000 distinct CDR3 sequences, just under 20% seen once. The sequencing input was naive CD8+ T cells from blood, with Jurkat cell RNA spiked in. Subset given: FACS-sorted CD8+CD4-CCR7+CD45RA+ naive T cells. The receptors originated from a human donor in good health. Some libraries in this study had Jurkat cell RNA spiked in.

This clonotype has more than one count but fewer than ten. Possible read error: a much larger clone is one base away. The chain uses TRBV29-1 and TRBJ2-3; possible D gene TRBD1, 6 bases. With 4 bases removed from V and 2 bases from J, the gap between germline ends came to 19 bases. Germline CDR1 reads SQVTM; CDR2 reads ANQGSEA. The CDR3 is made up of 16 amino acids. The CDR3 sequence is CSVGELRLGHTDTQYF. DNA of the CDR3: TGCAGCGTTGGAGAATTAAGGCTGGGACACACAGATACGCAGTATTTT.

The rearrangement joins TRBV5-1 to TRBJ2-7; perhaps TRBD2 as D (6 bases). CDR1 is SGHRS and CDR2 is YFSETQ in the germline V gene. With 3 bases removed from V and 5 bases from J, the gap between germline ends came to 21 bases. The CDR3 extends over 16 amino acids. DNA for the CDR3: TGCGCCAGCAGCTCGGTGGGGGAACGGGAGTTAGACGAGCAGTACTTC. Translating it yields CASSSVGERELDEQYF.

CDR3 coding DNA: TGTGCCAGCTCACCGGTCGGCATCGGCAAGCAGTACTTC. Translating it yields CASSPVGIGKQYF. This chain connects TRBV18 to TRBJ2-7; D gene unclear. Trimming left V 3 bases short and J 8 bases short, with 14 bases between. The germline V gene has CDR1 KGHSH and CDR2 LQKENI. This CDR3 is built from 13 residues.

This clonotype was recorded many times. The J gene is TRBJ2-7, the V gene TRBV6-1; D is unresolved. The CDR3 consists of 12 residues. Germline V gene sequence: CDR1 MNHNS, CDR2 SASEGT. The V gene lost 5 bases and the J gene lost 3 bases, with 8 bases spanning the gap. The CDR3 bases are TGTGCCAGCAGTAAAACAGTCTACGAGCAGTACTTC. Residues: CASSKTVYEQYF.

This clonotype was seen at least ten times. V usage is TRBV4-1 and J usage is TRBJ2-7; D not certain. The CDR3 length is 14 residues. Per germline, CDR1 MGHRA and CDR2 YSYEKL. V was pared by 1 base and J by 6 bases, with 13 bases between. The CDR3 nucleotides read TGCGCCAGCAGCCAAGCCGGGTCAGGATCCGAGCAGTACTTC. Translated, it gives CASSQAGSGSEQYF.

This clonotype appeared once. This may be a read error: a much more frequent sequence differs by one nucleotide. The chain joins TRBV10-3 to TRBJ2-3, with D perhaps given as TRBD1 or TRBD2 (5 bases each). From germline, CDR1 is ENHRY and CDR2 SYGVKD. V was pared by 4 bases and J by 6 bases, with 20 bases between. The CDR3 loop spans 16 amino acids. The CDR3 bases are TGTGCCATCAGTGCACCGGGACCAGGGTTCACGGATACGCAGTATTTT. It yields the protein CAISAPGPGFTDTQYF.

As regards this clonotype: A much bigger clone sits one base away, suggesting this may be a read error. The genes are TRBV4-1 and TRBJ1-1, with 7 bases fitting TRBD1. CDR3 length equals 17 residues. The V segment lost 0 bases and the J segment 1 base; nucleotides outside the gene matches: 8. CDR1 is MGHRA, CDR2 YSYEKL, per germline. The CDR3: CASSQDRGQGENTEAFF. CDR3 in DNA: TGCGCCAGCAGCCAAGATCGGGGCCAGGGGGAGAACACTGAAGCTTTCTTT.

This clonotype was seen many times. The V gene is TRBV7-6, the J gene TRBJ2-5; tentatively, D is TRBD2 (6 bases). Germline V gene data show CDR1 as SGHVS and CDR2 as FNYEAQ. Trimming took off 1 base at V and 3 bases at J, with 9 bases between the two ends. The CDR3 length is 14 residues. The CDR3 sequence: CASSLDGLKETQYF. As DNA, the CDR3 is TGTGCCAGCAGCTTAGATGGACTAAAAGAGACCCAGTACTTC.

This clonotype came up a few times. The chain couples TRBV7-9 to TRBJ2-1; 8 bases are a match to TRBD1. The length of the CDR3 is 14 residues. The germline gives CDR1 SEHNR, CDR2 FQNEAQ (reference sequence). V shed 1 base and J 8 bases; nucleotides not matched to a gene: 4. CDR3 DNA sequence: TGTGCCAGCAGCTTAGAGGGACAGGTCGATGAGCAGTTCTTC. Its protein is CASSLEGQVDEQFF.

This clonotype was counted between two and nine times. The rearrangement joins TRBV10-3 to TRBJ2-5; 8 nucleotides match TRBD2. V lost 6 bases, J lost 0 bases, and 6 bases stayed unmatched. Germline assignment: CDR1 ENHRY and CDR2 SYGVKD. The CDR3 covers 15 residues. This CDR3 reads CAISETSAYQETQYF. The CDR3 DNA sequence: TGTGCCATCAGCGAGACTAGCGCGTACCAAGAGACCCAGTACTTC.

The table lists this clonotype with many counts. J is TRBJ2-1 and V is TRBV29-1, with TRBD2 matching over 9 bases. Germline CDR1 reads SQVTM; CDR2 reads ANQGSEA. The CDR3 is made up of 14 amino acids. V gave up 6 bases and J gave up 7 bases; unmatched junction bases: 10. The CDR3 region has the DNA TGCAGCGTGGACGGAGCGGGGGGCAAAAATGAGCAGTTCTTC. This encodes CSVDGAGGKNEQFF.

On this clonotype: A much more abundant neighbour one base away suggests this may be a read error. V is TRBV6-6 and J is TRBJ1-6; no clear D gene. The CDR3 length is 15 residues. The V gene's germline CDR1 is MNHNY and CDR2 SVGAGI (reference sequence). The CDR3 here is CASSDDPSTDPPLYF. CDR3 nucleotides: TGTGCCAGCAGTGATGACCCCAGTACGGACCCACCCCTCTACTTT.

The gene calls are TRBV9 and TRBJ2-3; 11 bases fit TRBD2. Per germline, CDR1 SGDLS and CDR2 YYNGEE. J lost 1 base, V lost 0 bases, and 7 bases had no gene match. The CDR3 sequence is 18 residues long. CDR3 sequence: CASSVALGLADGTDTQYF. The DNA for the CDR3 is TGTGCCAGCAGCGTAGCTCTGGGACTAGCGGATGGCACAGATACGCAGTATTTT.

This clonotype was detected ten times or more. The rearrangement uses TRBV10-3 and TRBJ2-3; TRBD1 might be the D (6 bases). Germline loops: CDR1 ENHRY, CDR2 SYGVKD. CDR3 size: 14 residues. Trimming removed 2 bases at V and 4 bases at J, with 10 bases between. This CDR3 is CAISETGQPDTQYF. The CDR3 bases are TGTGCCATCAGTGAGACCGGACAGCCAGATACGCAGTATTTT.

This clonotype occurred a few times. This chain joins TRBV6-5 and TRBJ2-2; 15 nucleotides line up with TRBD2. With 6 bases clipped from V and 3 bases from J, the junction kept 14 bases outside the gene matches. Per the germline V gene, CDR1 is MNHEY and CDR2 is SVGAGI. The CDR3 runs 20 residues. CDR3 DNA: TGTGCCAGCAGCCTGCCGGGACTAGCGGGGGGTACCCTCTACACCGGGGAGCTGTTTTTT. Translating gives CASSLPGLAGGTLYTGELFF.

As regards this clonotype: A much more abundant neighbour one base away suggests this may be a read error. The CDR3 sequence: CASTLAVQGANTGELSF. The CDR3 DNA reads as TGTGCCAGCACCCTCGCCGTACAGGGGGCAAACACCGGGGAGCTGTCTTTT. The genes are TRBV5-6 and TRBJ2-2; 9 bases are shared with TRBD1. The CDR3 covers 17 residues. Per germline, CDR1 SGHDT and CDR2 YYEEEE.

This clonotype came up a few times. V usage is TRBV19 and J usage is TRBJ1-1; 8 bases are a match to TRBD1. The germline CDR1 and CDR2 sequences are LNHDA and SQIVND (reference sequence). J was trimmed by 4 bases and V by 5 bases; bases with no gene match: 9. This CDR3 is built from 15 residues. The CDR3 sequence is CASSVTGVYATEAFF. As DNA, the CDR3 is TGTGCCAGTAGTGTGACAGGGGTGTATGCCACTGAAGCTTTCTTT.

This clonotype was seen at least ten times. The chain carries TRBV2 and TRBJ1-1, with TRBD1 identical over 9 bases. Germline V gene data show CDR1 as SNHLY and CDR2 as FYNNEI. This CDR3 contains 16 residues. The junction had 6 bases not matched to a gene; V was cut back by 3 bases and J by 1 base. CDR3: CASSEDRGVSNTEAFF. In DNA form, the CDR3 reads TGTGCCAGCAGTGAGGACAGGGGAGTTTCGAACACTGAAGCTTTCTTT.

This clonotype came up many times. V and J are TRBV7-9 and TRBJ2-7; no clear D gene. V was pared by 4 bases and J by 2 bases, with 6 bases between. CDR1 is SEHNR, CDR2 FQNEAQ, per germline (reference sequence). This CDR3 comprises 12 residues. CDR3 loop: CASSYLAYEQYF. CDR3 in DNA: TGTGCCAGCAGCTACCTAGCCTACGAGCAGTACTTC. The whole variable domain, remainder taken from reference TRBV7-9 and TRBJ2-7, is DTGVSQNPRHKITKRGQNVTFRCDPISEHNRLYWYRQTLGQGPEFLTYFQNEAQLEKSRLLSDRFSAERPKGSFSTLEIQRTEQGDSAMYLCASSYLAYEQYFGPGTRLTVT.

This clonotype has a count of ten or more. J is TRBJ2-4 and V is TRBV7-9, with a tentative D call TRBD1 (5 bases). The CDR3 has 15 residues. V was shortened by 0 bases and J by 8 bases, with 14 bases between the two germline ends. Per germline, CDR1 SEHNR and CDR2 FQNEAQ (reference sequence). This CDR3 is CASSLAWGPEDIQYF. The CDR3 DNA sequence: TGTGCCAGCAGCTTAGCATGGGGCCCTGAGGACATTCAGTACTTC. The full variable domain, with the rest looked up from reference TRBV7-9 and TRBJ2-4, is DTGVSQNPRHKITKRGQNVTFRCDPISEHNRLYWYRQTLGQGPEFLTYFQNEAQLEKSRLLSDRFSAERPKGSFSTLEIQRTEQGDSAMYLCASSLAWGPEDIQYFGAGTRLSVL.

In this sample, this clonotype turned up a few times. The chain combines TRBV12-3 or TRBV12-4 with TRBJ2-7, with TRBD1 matching over 9 bases. V dropped 3 bases and J dropped 7; count of bases not matched to a gene: 7. This CDR3 has 14 amino acids. In DNA form, the CDR3 reads TGTGCCAGCAGTTTCGGACAGGGGAATAGGGAGCAGTACTTC. This gives the protein CASSFGQGNREQYF.

As regards this clonotype: This sequence may be a read error, since a much larger clone differs from it by one base. This chain links TRBV6-5 with TRBJ1-1; no firm D call. Between the trimmed V and J ends, which lost 11 bases and 1 base, there was a span of 14 bases. This CDR3 spans 13 amino acids. CDR1 and CDR2 from the germline V gene are MNHEY and SVGAGI. Here the CDR3 DNA reads TGTGCCGGCTTCCGCTTTGGGAACACTGAAGCTTTCTTT. Its protein is CAGFRFGNTEAFF.

This clonotype was observed at least ten times. The CDR3 protein is CASSLAAGPSREQYF. The CDR3 coding sequence is TGTGCCAGCAGCTTAGCGGCAGGGCCTTCAAGGGAGCAGTACTTC. The gene calls are TRBV13 and TRBJ2-7; possibly TRBD1 for D (5 bases). Germline CDR1 reads PRHDT; CDR2 reads FYEKMQ (reference sequence). V shed 1 base and J shed 7 bases, with 17 bases lying between them. CDR3 length: 15 amino acids.

At least ten counts were recorded for this clonotype. The chain is built from TRBV4-1 and TRBJ2-7, with 7 nucleotides matching TRBD1. The V segment lost 1 base and the J segment 4 bases; nucleotides outside the gene matches: 7. The germline gives CDR1 MGHRA, CDR2 YSYEKL. The CDR3 contains 15 residues. The CDR3 loop is CASSQVRTGVYEQYF. DNA for the CDR3: TGCGCCAGCAGCCAAGTACGGACAGGTGTGTACGAGCAGTACTTC.

This chain joins TRBV4-3 and TRBJ2-1, with 8 bases fitting TRBD1. The CDR3 totals 15 residues. Germline assignment: CDR1 LGHNA and CDR2 YSLEER. With 3 bases clipped from V and 3 bases from J, the junction kept 4 bases outside the gene matches. In DNA, the CDR3 is TGCGCCAGCAGCCAGGACAGGGTGGTCTACAATGAGCAGTTCTTC. It is translated as CASSQDRVVYNEQFF.

The sample holds a few counts of this clonotype. J is TRBJ2-7 and V is TRBV6-4; TRBD1 matches 7 bases. Looked up from germline, CDR1 is MRHNA and CDR2 is SNTAGT. The CDR3 contains 15 residues. V lost 6 bases and J lost 1; bases outside the gene matches: 9. The CDR3 region is CASRIPGQSSYEQYF. CDR3 coding DNA: TGTGCCAGCAGAATTCCGGGACAGAGTTCCTACGAGCAGTACTTC.

The chain combines TRBV24-1 with TRBJ1-1; D is unclear. With 4 bases removed from V and 8 bases from J, the gap between germline ends came to 10 bases. This CDR3 is 12 amino acids long. Germline V gene lookup returns CDR1 KGHDR and CDR2 SFDVKD. CDR3 sequence reads: CATSEIGQEAFF. The CDR3 DNA is TGTGCCACCAGTGAAATAGGGCAGGAAGCTTTCTTT.

In this sample, this clonotype turned up many times. The chain is built from TRBV9 and TRBJ2-5; D ambiguous. The germline gives CDR1 SGDLS, CDR2 YYNGEE. V lost 0 bases to trimming and J lost 0 bases, with 9 bases between them. The CDR3 extends over 15 amino acids. The CDR3 sequence is CASSVAQANQETQYF. CDR3 bases: TGTGCCAGCAGCGTAGCCCAGGCAAACCAAGAGACCCAGTACTTC.

This clonotype appeared a single time. Being one base from a much bigger clone, this may be a read error. The rearrangement joins TRBV6-5 to TRBJ1-2; no clear D. Germline CDR1 is MNHEY and CDR2 is SVGAGI. The CDR3 loop spans 18 amino acids. CDR3 bases: TGTGCCGGCAGTTACTCGGCAGGCTACCAGGTGGCTAACTATGGCTACACCTTC. Its translation is CAGSYSAGYQVANYGYTF.

In this sample, this clonotype turned up many times. The rearrangement uses TRBV6-5 and TRBJ1-1; 9 bases map to TRBD1. CDR3 length: 12 amino acids. CDR1 and CDR2 from the germline V gene are MNHEY and SVGAGI. The J segment lost 4 bases and the V segment lost 8 bases, leaving 2 bases of the junction unmatched. DNA for the CDR3: TGTGCCAGCCGGACAGGGGCCACTGAAGCTTTCTTT. Residues: CASRTGATEAFF.